This TCR beta chain came from a study of T cell changes during pregnancy in multiple sclerosis (dated by TCRdb to the late 2010s). Study-level background: In women with multiple sclerosis, the researchers looked at how the T cell repertoire shifted as pregnancy progressed.

Here V drops 0 bases and J drops 4 bases, and the junction holds 16 bases not matched to any gene. The CDR3 runs 21 residues from the cysteine to the phenylalanine. Only CDR3 DNA remains: 63 bases, in frame from the first base. Via the germline V gene, CDR1 is LGHNT and CDR2 FRNRAP. Libraries were constructed by the immunoSEQ multiplex PCR assay. Imported from immuneACCESS, the table was reduced by TCRdb to in-frame sequences with V and J called. These copies leave out some clones; in studies compared against another copy, an unresolved V gene accounts for under half, and the cause of the remainder is not known. The sample records approximately 25,000 clones, 88% of which are singletons. The ten top clones hold 0.74% of the sample. This clone was recorded only once. Its antigen remains unidentified. One base away there is no much larger clone; base qualities are not given.

Rearrangement joined TRBV12-5 to TRBJ2-2; 11 bases in the middle match TRBD2. This clonotype was obtained from a female donor in good health, enrolled as a control in a pregnancy study. Sequenced material: CD4+ T cells from peripheral blood mononuclear cells, taken in the first trimester of pregnancy. The nucleotide sequence reads as follows: TGTGCTAGTGGTTTGGTACAATTTAGCGGGAGGGCCGAAGGGCCCACCGGGGAGCTGTTTTTT. Translated, this is CASGLVQFSGRAEGPTGELFF.